This is a list of T cell receptor beta chains from one sample in a study of blood T cell repertoires in COVID-19. Sequenced by immunoSEQ multiplex PCR; TCRdb stores in-frame clones only, minus some. Here the sample spans around 270,000 clones, 80% to 90% being singletons. The sample was PBMCs or T cells enriched from blood (not recorded which). The receptors derive from a woman aged 35 to 49 who had been exposed to COVID-19. Each CDR3 is given with its conserved first and last residue. Fields, in order: clone size, V gene, J gene, D gene, CDR3 protein, CDR3 DNA. D genes are given only for firm matches. Clone size is not always given. Where it is, it says once, few, many or a class for expanded clones.

clone_size: .; v_call: TRBV5-5; j_call: TRBJ2-5; d_call: TRBD1; cdr3_aa: CASSQTGHQETQYF; cdr3_nt: TGTGCCAGCAGCCAGACAGGGCATCAAGAGACCCAGTACTTC
clone_size: .; v_call: TRBV29-1; j_call: TRBJ2-7; d_call: .; cdr3_aa: CSVGGGGRSYEQYF; cdr3_nt: TGCAGCGTTGGTGGGGGGGGCAGGTCCTACGAGCAGTACTTC
clone_size: .; v_call: TRBV5-4; j_call: TRBJ2-5; d_call: .; cdr3_aa: CASSFGVGLGARQETQYF; cdr3_nt: TGTGCCAGCAGCTTCGGAGTAGGTCTGGGGGCGCGCCAAGAGACCCAGTACTTC
clone_size: .; v_call: TRBV9; j_call: TRBJ1-2; d_call: TRBD1; cdr3_aa: CASSVTGEHYGYTF; cdr3_nt: TGTGCCAGCAGCGTGACAGGGGAGCACTATGGCTACACCTTC
clone_size: .; v_call: TRBV5-1; j_call: TRBJ1-1; d_call: TRBD1; cdr3_aa: CASSSTGTGYTEAFF; cdr3_nt: TGTGCCAGCAGTTCGACCGGGACAGGGTACACTGAAGCTTTCTTT
clone_size: .; v_call: TRBV25-1; j_call: TRBJ1-2; d_call: .; cdr3_aa: CASSGVGWDFGYTF; cdr3_nt: TGTGCCAGCAGTGGAGTGGGGTGGGACTTTGGCTACACCTTC
clone_size: .; v_call: TRBV6-4; j_call: TRBJ2-1; d_call: TRBD2; cdr3_aa: CASSDRGEGDEQFF; cdr3_nt: TGTGCCAGCAGTGACCGGGGGGAGGGCGATGAGCAGTTCTTC
clone_size: .; v_call: TRBV28; j_call: TRBJ1-1; d_call: .; cdr3_aa: CASSLGPGWNTEAFF; cdr3_nt: TGTGCCAGCAGTTTAGGCCCCGGGTGGAACACTGAAGCTTTCTTT
clone_size: .; v_call: TRBV19; j_call: TRBJ1-2; d_call: .; cdr3_aa: CASSTPRKGNYGYTF; cdr3_nt: TGTGCCAGTAGTACGCCCCGAAAGGGGAACTATGGCTACACCTTC
clone_size: .; v_call: TRBV7-9; j_call: TRBJ1-4; d_call: .; cdr3_aa: CASSLEQGEKLFF; cdr3_nt: TGTGCCAGCAGCTTAGAACAGGGCGAAAAACTGTTTTTT
clone_size: once; v_call: TRBV28; j_call: TRBJ2-7; d_call: .; cdr3_aa: CASSSGQFEQYF; cdr3_nt: TGTGCCAGCAGTTCCGGACAGTTCGAGCAGTACTTC
clone_size: once; v_call: TRBV18; j_call: TRBJ1-3; d_call: .; cdr3_aa: CASSPPNRDGNTIYF; cdr3_nt: TGTGCCAGCTCACCACCTAACAGGGATGGAAACACCATATATTTT
clone_size: .; v_call: TRBV18; j_call: TRBJ2-1; d_call: .; cdr3_aa: CASSPPVGSGSYNEQFF; cdr3_nt: TGTGCCAGCTCACCACCGGTGGGCAGTGGCTCCTACAATGAGCAGTTCTTC
clone_size: .; v_call: TRBV25-1; j_call: TRBJ2-6; d_call: .; cdr3_aa: CASSESSGGRANVLTF; cdr3_nt: TGTGCCAGCAGTGAATCCTCAGGAGGGCGGGCCAACGTCCTGACTTTC
clone_size: once; v_call: TRBV14; j_call: TRBJ2-3; d_call: TRBD2; cdr3_aa: CANRGGDTDTQYF; cdr3_nt: TGTGCCAACCGCGGGGGAGACACAGATACGCAGTATTTT
clone_size: .; v_call: TRBV19; j_call: TRBJ1-5; d_call: .; cdr3_aa: CASTTGIGQPQHF; cdr3_nt: TGTGCCAGTACCACAGGGATAGGTCAGCCCCAGCATTTT
clone_size: .; v_call: TRBV29-1; j_call: TRBJ2-3; d_call: TRBD2; cdr3_aa: CSVEGGGGRTDTQYF; cdr3_nt: TGCAGCGTTGAAGGAGGCGGGGGGCGCACAGATACGCAGTATTTT
clone_size: .; v_call: TRBV11-3; j_call: TRBJ1-3; d_call: .; cdr3_aa: CASSLVHLRRTGNTIYF; cdr3_nt: TGTGCCAGCAGCTTAGTCCACCTCAGGAGGACTGGAAACACCATATATTTT
clone_size: .; v_call: TRBV27; j_call: TRBJ1-4; d_call: .; cdr3_aa: CASSARAGAPSNEKLFF; cdr3_nt: TGTGCCAGCAGCGCGAGGGCAGGGGCCCCGTCTAATGAAAAACTGTTTTTT
clone_size: once; v_call: TRBV6-2/TRBV6-3; j_call: TRBJ2-7; d_call: TRBD2; cdr3_aa: CASSYPGGLISEQYF; cdr3_nt: TGTGCCAGCAGTTACCCGGGGGGGCTAATATCCGAGCAGTACTTC
clone_size: .; v_call: TRBV13; j_call: TRBJ2-3; d_call: TRBD1; cdr3_aa: CASRQGNTDTQYF; cdr3_nt: TGTGCCAGCAGACAGGGGAACACAGATACGCAGTATTTT
clone_size: .; v_call: TRBV18; j_call: TRBJ2-5; d_call: TRBD2; cdr3_aa: CASDPGLGQETQYF; cdr3_nt: TGTGCCAGCGACCCCGGACTAGGGCAAGAGACCCAGTACTTC
clone_size: .; v_call: TRBV2; j_call: TRBJ2-1; d_call: .; cdr3_aa: CASRWQENNEQFF; cdr3_nt: TGTGCCAGCAGGTGGCAGGAAAACAATGAGCAGTTCTTC
clone_size: few; v_call: TRBV6-5; j_call: TRBJ1-1; d_call: TRBD1; cdr3_aa: CASRMTGGRSEAFF; cdr3_nt: TGTGCCAGCAGAATGACAGGGGGGAGATCTGAAGCTTTCTTT
clone_size: .; v_call: TRBV5-4; j_call: TRBJ1-2; d_call: TRBD1; cdr3_aa: CASSARDREGYGYTF; cdr3_nt: TGTGCCAGCAGCGCCCGGGACAGGGAGGGCTATGGCTACACCTTC
clone_size: .; v_call: TRBV7-3; j_call: TRBJ2-1; d_call: .; cdr3_aa: CASSPWVGLNNEQFF; cdr3_nt: TGTGCCAGCAGCCCCTGGGTAGGACTAAACAATGAGCAGTTCTTC
clone_size: .; v_call: TRBV19; j_call: TRBJ1-6; d_call: .; cdr3_aa: CASRLWTSNNSPLHF; cdr3_nt: TGTGCCAGTAGACTTTGGACATCTAATAATTCACCCCTCCACTTT
clone_size: .; v_call: TRBV7-9; j_call: TRBJ2-1; d_call: .; cdr3_aa: CASLGLLGQFF; cdr3_nt: TGTGCCAGCCTGGGCTTGCTCGGGCAGTTCTTC
clone_size: .; v_call: TRBV2; j_call: TRBJ1-1; d_call: .; cdr3_aa: CASSERLLNTEAFF; cdr3_nt: TGTGCCAGCAGTGAAAGACTCTTGAACACTGAAGCTTTCTTT
clone_size: .; v_call: TRBV7-3; j_call: TRBJ2-5; d_call: TRBD1; cdr3_aa: CASSPNRGYQETQYF; cdr3_nt: TGTGCCAGCAGCCCAAACAGGGGTTACCAAGAGACCCAGTACTTC
clone_size: few; v_call: TRBV4-1; j_call: TRBJ2-7; d_call: .; cdr3_aa: CASRDSPSSYYEQYF; cdr3_nt: TGCGCCAGCAGGGACTCCCCCTCGTCCTACTACGAGCAGTACTTC
clone_size: few; v_call: TRBV6-2/TRBV6-3; j_call: TRBJ2-6; d_call: .; cdr3_aa: CASSYPASAGANVLTF; cdr3_nt: TGTGCCAGCAGTTACCCCGCTAGCGCCGGGGCCAACGTCCTGACTTTC
clone_size: .; v_call: TRBV7-2; j_call: TRBJ2-2; d_call: .; cdr3_aa: CASTTGPGELFF; cdr3_nt: TGTGCCAGCACCACAGGGCCCGGGGAGCTGTTTTTT
clone_size: once; v_call: TRBV4-3; j_call: TRBJ1-1; d_call: TRBD1; cdr3_aa: CASSLGTGVLNTEAFF; cdr3_nt: TGCGCCAGCAGCCTTGGAACAGGGGTATTGAACACTGAAGCTTTCTTT
clone_size: .; v_call: TRBV4-1; j_call: TRBJ2-3; d_call: .; cdr3_aa: CASSRLDYSTDTQYF; cdr3_nt: TGCGCCAGCAGCCGTTTAGACTACAGCACAGATACGCAGTATTTT
clone_size: .; v_call: TRBV7-9; j_call: TRBJ2-5; d_call: .; cdr3_aa: CASNPQSQETQYF; cdr3_nt: TGTGCCAGCAACCCCCAGTCCCAAGAGACCCAGTACTTC
clone_size: .; v_call: TRBV11-3; j_call: TRBJ1-1; d_call: TRBD1; cdr3_aa: CASSLSPGTGNTEAFF; cdr3_nt: TGTGCCAGCAGCTTATCCCCCGGGACAGGGAACACTGAAGCTTTCTTT
clone_size: .; v_call: TRBV7-3; j_call: TRBJ2-4; d_call: .; cdr3_aa: CASRRSRTDNIQYF; cdr3_nt: TGTGCCAGCAGGCGGAGCCGGACAGATAACATTCAGTACTTC
clone_size: once; v_call: TRBV3-1/TRBV3-2; j_call: TRBJ1-1; d_call: .; cdr3_aa: CASSQVAPGGSTEAFF; cdr3_nt: TGTGCCAGCAGCCAAGTGGCTCCCGGAGGGAGCACTGAAGCTTTCTTT
clone_size: .; v_call: TRBV24-1; j_call: TRBJ1-3; d_call: .; cdr3_aa: CATSDLTKNTIYF; cdr3_nt: TGTGCCACCAGTGACCTAACCAAAAACACCATATATTTT
clone_size: .; v_call: TRBV30; j_call: TRBJ1-5; d_call: TRBD1; cdr3_aa: CARTRWAGGYQPQHF; cdr3_nt: TGTGCCCGGACCAGATGGGCAGGGGGCTATCAGCCCCAGCATTTT
clone_size: .; v_call: TRBV5-1; j_call: TRBJ1-2; d_call: TRBD1; cdr3_aa: CASSFSTGSGYGYTF; cdr3_nt: TGCGCCAGCAGCTTTTCGACAGGGTCTGGCTATGGCTACACCTTC
clone_size: .; v_call: TRBV9; j_call: TRBJ1-1; d_call: .; cdr3_aa: CASSVADRSTEAFF; cdr3_nt: TGTGCCAGCAGCGTAGCCGATCGGTCGACTGAAGCTTTCTTT
clone_size: .; v_call: TRBV5-1; j_call: TRBJ1-2; d_call: .; cdr3_aa: CASSLGEDLYGYTF; cdr3_nt: TGCGCCAGCAGCTTGGGGGAGGACCTCTATGGCTACACCTTC
clone_size: few; v_call: TRBV30; j_call: TRBJ1-2; d_call: .; cdr3_aa: CAWSLVNGGYTF; cdr3_nt: TGTGCCTGGAGTCTAGTTAACGGTGGCTACACCTTC
clone_size: .; v_call: TRBV4-3; j_call: TRBJ2-1; d_call: TRBD2; cdr3_aa: CASSQRKRGVGRLEQFF; cdr3_nt: TGCGCCAGCAGCCAAAGAAAGCGGGGGGTAGGTCGTTTGGAGCAGTTCTTC
clone_size: .; v_call: TRBV10-3; j_call: TRBJ1-6; d_call: .; cdr3_aa: CAISEWERSPLHF; cdr3_nt: TGTGCCATCAGTGAGTGGGAGCGATCACCCCTCCACTTT
clone_size: .; v_call: TRBV4-3; j_call: TRBJ2-1; d_call: TRBD1; cdr3_aa: CASSPNPTGGADEQFF; cdr3_nt: TGCGCCAGCAGCCCCAACCCGACAGGGGGCGCGGATGAGCAGTTCTTC
clone_size: few; v_call: TRBV19; j_call: TRBJ1-2; d_call: TRBD1; cdr3_aa: CASSARQGGYGYTF; cdr3_nt: TGTGCCAGTAGTGCCCGACAGGGGGGCTATGGCTACACCTTC
clone_size: once; v_call: TRBV6-5; j_call: TRBJ2-3; d_call: TRBD2; cdr3_aa: CASSYEASGGGDTQYF; cdr3_nt: TGTGCCAGCAGTTACGAGGCTAGCGGGGGTGGAGATACGCAGTATTTT
clone_size: .; v_call: TRBV13; j_call: TRBJ2-3; d_call: TRBD2; cdr3_aa: CASSSRTSEDTQYF; cdr3_nt: TGTGCCAGCAGCTCCCGGACTAGCGAAGATACGCAGTATTTT
clone_size: .; v_call: TRBV24-1; j_call: TRBJ1-2; d_call: .; cdr3_aa: CATSDPAGPHYGYTF; cdr3_nt: TGTGCCACCAGTGATCCTGCAGGGCCCCACTATGGCTACACCTTC
clone_size: .; v_call: TRBV16; j_call: TRBJ2-7; d_call: TRBD1; cdr3_aa: CASSQRQGYYEQYF; cdr3_nt: TGTGCCAGCAGCCAACGACAGGGGTATTACGAGCAGTACTTC